A selection of T cell receptor beta chains follows, all from one sample in a study of OX40 agonist ivuxolimab in advanced cancers. TCRdb keeps only in-frame clones here, not all; method: immunoSEQ multiplex PCR. The table lists some 70,000 clones, approximately 91% of them singletons, with roughly 2.4% in the top ten. Sequencing used CD4+ or CD8+ T cells sorted from blood, obtained in a trial of the OX40 agonist ivuxolimab. These receptors all come from an adult with an advanced solid tumor such as melanoma, head and neck, liver or kidney cancer. Each CDR3 is given with its conserved first and last residue. Fields, in order: D gene, clone size, V gene, J gene, CDR3 protein, CDR3 DNA. D genes are given only for firm matches. Some rows have no size entry. The others give once, few or many, or a class for an expanded clone.

TRBD2	NA	TRBV15	TRBJ2-1	CATSRDGSGGTYNEQFF	TGTGCCACCAGCAGAGATGGCAGCGGGGGGACCTACAATGAGCAGTTCTTC
TRBD2	once	TRBV4-2	TRBJ2-1	CASSQDYLAGGSTDEQFF	TGTGCCAGCAGCCAAGATTACCTAGCGGGAGGCTCAACCGATGAGCAGTTCTTC
TRBD1	NA	TRBV2	TRBJ2-3	CASSQSGTESTDTQYF	TGTGCCAGCAGTCAGTCCGGGACAGAAAGCACAGATACGCAGTATTTT
TRBD1	few	TRBV27	TRBJ1-4	CASSPNWTGGGKLFF	TGTGCCAGCAGTCCTAACTGGACAGGGGGAGGAAAACTGTTTTTT
NA	NA	TRBV5-1	TRBJ1-1	CASGEAFF	TGTGCCAGCGGGGAAGCTTTCTTT
NA	NA	TRBV4-2	TRBJ2-2	CASSQAFRRPDTGELFF	TGTGCCAGCAGCCAAGCATTCCGGCGGCCTGACACCGGGGAGCTGTTTTTT
TRBD1	few	TRBV5-6	TRBJ2-2	CASSWGQVNTGELFF	TGTGCCAGCAGCTGGGGACAGGTGAACACCGGGGAGCTGTTTTTT
NA	NA	TRBV2	TRBJ2-7	CASWDTRSSYEQYF	TGTGCCAGCTGGGACACCAGGAGCTCCTACGAGCAGTACTTC
TRBD2	NA	TRBV4-1	TRBJ2-1	CASSQTLIGTSGLREQFF	TGCGCCAGCAGCCAAACCCTAATCGGGACTAGCGGGCTCCGGGAGCAGTTCTTC
TRBD1	NA	TRBV28	TRBJ2-7	CASRGDSSYEQYF	TGTGCCAGCAGGGGGGACAGTTCCTACGAGCAGTACTTC